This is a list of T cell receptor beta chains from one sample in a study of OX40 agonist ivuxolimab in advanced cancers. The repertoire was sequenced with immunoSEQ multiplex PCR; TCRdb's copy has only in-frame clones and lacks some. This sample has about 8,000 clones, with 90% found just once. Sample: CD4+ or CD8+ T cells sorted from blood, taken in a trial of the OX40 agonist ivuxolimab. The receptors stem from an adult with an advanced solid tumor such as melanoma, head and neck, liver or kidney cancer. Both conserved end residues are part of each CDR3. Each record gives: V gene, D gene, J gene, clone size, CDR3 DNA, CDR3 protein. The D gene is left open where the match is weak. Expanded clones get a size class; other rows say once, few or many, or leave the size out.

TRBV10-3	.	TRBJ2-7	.	TGTGCCATCAGGACGGGGGTCTCCTACGAGCAGTACTTC	CAIRTGVSYEQYF
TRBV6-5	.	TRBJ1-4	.	TGTGCCAGCCGTAACAGGGCAGGGGAAAAACTGTTTTTT	CASRNRAGEKLFF
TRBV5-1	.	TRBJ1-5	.	TGCGCCAGCAGGGCGGATCCCAATCAGCCCCAGCATTTT	CASRADPNQPQHF
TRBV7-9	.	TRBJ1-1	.	TGTGCCAGCACCCCGCCCAAGGGGTGGAACACTGAAGCTTTCTTT	CASTPPKGWNTEAFF
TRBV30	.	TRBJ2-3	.	TGTGCCTGGACCAGGACAGCCCCGGCTTTAGATACGCAGTATTTT	CAWTRTAPALDTQYF
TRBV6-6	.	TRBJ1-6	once	TGTGCCAGCAGGCAGCGCAGGGATTCACCCCTCCACTTT	CASRQRRDSPLHF
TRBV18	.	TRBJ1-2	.	TGTGCCAGCTCACCAGGCGGGGCCGTTGGCTACACCTTC	CASSPGGAVGYTF
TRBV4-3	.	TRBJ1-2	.	TGCGCCAGCAGCCAAATGAACCAAAATGGCTACACCTTC	CASSQMNQNGYTF
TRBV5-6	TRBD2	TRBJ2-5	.	TGTGCCAGCAGCTTTGGTTTTCGTCCTAGCGGGAGTTCCGAGACCCAGTACTTC	CASSFGFRPSGSSETQYF
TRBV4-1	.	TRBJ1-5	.	TGCGCCAGCAGCCAAGTCCCAGATCAGCCCCAGCATTTT	CASSQVPDQPQHF
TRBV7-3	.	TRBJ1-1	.	TGTGCCAGCAGCCCGGGGCAGAACACTGAAGCTTTCTTT	CASSPGQNTEAFF
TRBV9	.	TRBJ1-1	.	TGTGCCAGCAGCGTAAGTCTCGGGTGGGCTGAAGCTTTCTTT	CASSVSLGWAEAFF
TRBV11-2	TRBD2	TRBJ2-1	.	TGTGCCAGCAGCGCCGTTGGACTAGCGGGAGTCTACAATGAGCAGTTCTTC	CASSAVGLAGVYNEQFF
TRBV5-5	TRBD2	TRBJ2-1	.	TGTGCCAGCAGCTTGGGGACTAGCGGGACGAACTACAATGAGCAGTTCTTC	CASSLGTSGTNYNEQFF
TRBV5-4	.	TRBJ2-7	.	TGTGCCAGCAGCTTGGCCACGGCAGGGGGGGACTTCCACGAGCAGTACTTC	CASSLATAGGDFHEQYF
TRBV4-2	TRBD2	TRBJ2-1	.	TGTGCCAGCAGTTCTGCGGGGGGGAGTCCCTACAATGAGCAGTTCTTC	CASSSAGGSPYNEQFF
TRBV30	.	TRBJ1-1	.	TGTGCCTGGAGTGTACTCAACACTGAAGCTTTCTTT	CAWSVLNTEAFF
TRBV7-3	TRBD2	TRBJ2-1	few	TGTGCCAGCAGCTTAGGTCTAGCGGGAAACAATGAGCAGTTCTTC	CASSLGLAGNNEQFF
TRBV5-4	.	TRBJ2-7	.	TGTGCCAGCAGCTTGCAGGGAAATTCCTACGAGCAGTACTTC	CASSLQGNSYEQYF
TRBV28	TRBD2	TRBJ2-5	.	TGTGCCAGCAGTCCTAGCGGGAGGTCCCAAGAGACCCAGTACTTC	CASSPSGRSQETQYF
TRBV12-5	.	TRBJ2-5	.	TGTGCTAGTGAAAGGGGCGAACAAGAGACCCAGTACTTC	CASERGEQETQYF
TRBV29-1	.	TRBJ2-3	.	TGCAGCGTTGGAAGGGTCACAGATACGCAGTATTTT	CSVGRVTDTQYF
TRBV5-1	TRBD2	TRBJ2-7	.	TGCGCCAGCAGCTTGGCCAGCGGGATCTCCTACGAGCAGTACTTC	CASSLASGISYEQYF
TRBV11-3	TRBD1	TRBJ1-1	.	TGTGCCAGCAGCCCAGGGGGGGGCAACACTGAAGCTTTCTTT	CASSPGGGNTEAFF
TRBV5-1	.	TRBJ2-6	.	TGCGCCAGCAGCTTATTTCGGCAGGGATCGGGGGCCAACGTCCTGACTTTC	CASSLFRQGSGANVLTF
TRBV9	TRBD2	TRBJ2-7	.	TGTGCCAGCAGCGTGACTAGCGGCTCCTACGAGCAGTACTTC	CASSVTSGSYEQYF
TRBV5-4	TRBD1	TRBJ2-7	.	TGTGCCAGCAGCGAGGGGACAGGGGTCTCCTACGAGCAGTACTTC	CASSEGTGVSYEQYF
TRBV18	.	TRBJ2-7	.	TGTGCCAGCTCGCCAGATCCAGCGAAAGCCTACGAGCAGTACTTC	CASSPDPAKAYEQYF
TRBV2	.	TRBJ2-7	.	TGTGCCAGCAAACGACTACCCTACGAGCAGTACTTC	CASKRLPYEQYF
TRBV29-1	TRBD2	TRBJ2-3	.	TGCAGCGTCACGGGACTAGCGGGAGGTGTGGCAGATACGCAGTATTTT	CSVTGLAGGVADTQYF
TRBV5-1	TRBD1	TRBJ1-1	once	TGCGCCAGCAGCTTGGCGGGTTCTTTGGACAGGGTATTTCAAGCTTTCTTT	CASSLAGSLDRVFQAFF
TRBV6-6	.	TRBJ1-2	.	TGTGCCAGCAGTTACTCGAACGATTTCTATGGCTACACCTTC	CASSYSNDFYGYTF
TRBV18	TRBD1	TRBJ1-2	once	TGTGCCAGCTCCCTAAAAGTCCCCGACAGGGCTTTCTATGGCTACACCTTC	CASSLKVPDRAFYGYTF
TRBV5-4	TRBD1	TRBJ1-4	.	TGTGCCAGCAGGGACCCTGGGACAGGGGATGAAAAACTGTTTTTT	CASRDPGTGDEKLFF
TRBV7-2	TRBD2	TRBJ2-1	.	TGTGCCAGCAGCTTAGCGGCTAGCGGGAGTGAAATCTACAATGAGCAGTTCTTC	CASSLAASGSEIYNEQFF
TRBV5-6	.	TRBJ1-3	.	TGTGCCAGCAGCTTGGTTGCAGGTGGAGGTGGAAACACCATATATTTT	CASSLVAGGGGNTIYF
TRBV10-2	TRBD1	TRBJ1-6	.	TGCGCCAGCAGAGAGGACAGGGCGTATAATTCACCCCTCCACTTT	CASREDRAYNSPLHF
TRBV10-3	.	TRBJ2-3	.	TGTGCCATCAGTGAGTCGAGGGGGGCGAGGGGCACAGATACGCAGTATTTT	CAISESRGARGTDTQYF
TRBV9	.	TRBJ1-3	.	TGTGCCAGCAGCGAAAACGGAAACACCATATATTTT	CASSENGNTIYF
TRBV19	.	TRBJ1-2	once	TGTGCCAGTAGTATACCAGGAGGGGCTGGCGGAGACTATGGCTACACCTTC	CASSIPGGAGGDYGYTF
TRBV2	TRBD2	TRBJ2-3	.	TGTGCTCCAAGTAGGGCAGGGAGGGGTGCAGATACGCAGTATTTT	CAPSRAGRGADTQYF
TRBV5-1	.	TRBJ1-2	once	TGCGCCAGCAGCTTGGGAGGGGAAAATGGCTACACCTTC	CASSLGGENGYTF
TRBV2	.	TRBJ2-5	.	TGTGCCAGCAGCCCTAGCGTTCCGGAGACCCAGTACTTC	CASSPSVPETQYF
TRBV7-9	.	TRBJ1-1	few	TGTGCCAGCAGCTTAGACTTTAACACTGAAGCTTTCTTT	CASSLDFNTEAFF
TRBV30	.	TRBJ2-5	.	TGTGCCTGGGCGCTGGCGAACCAAGAGACCCAGTACTTC	CAWALANQETQYF
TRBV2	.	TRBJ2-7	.	TGTGCCAGTCGGAGGGCCGGGACAAACTACGAGCAGTACTTC	CASRRAGTNYEQYF
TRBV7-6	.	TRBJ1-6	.	TGTGCCAGCAGCTTAGGGGGCTCCTATAATTCACCCCTCCACTTT	CASSLGGSYNSPLHF
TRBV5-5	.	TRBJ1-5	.	TGTGCCAGCAGCTACAGATACTCTCTGCTAAATCAGCCCCAGCATTTT	CASSYRYSLLNQPQHF
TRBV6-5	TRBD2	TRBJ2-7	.	TGTGCCAGCAGTAAAGGACTAGCGGGGAACTACGAGCAGTACTTC	CASSKGLAGNYEQYF
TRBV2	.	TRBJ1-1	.	TGTGCCAGCAGTCGGAACTCCGGGGGAGCTTTCTTT	CASSRNSGGAFF